This is a list of T cell receptor beta chains from one sample in a study of beta chain features in type 1 diabetes. The data were produced by immunoSEQ multiplex PCR, yet TCRdb's version contains in-frame clones alone and is incomplete. The sample records 150,000 to 180,000 clones, 11% being singletons. The sequenced sample consisted of central memory CD4+ T cells from blood. These receptors were obtained from a man between 18 and 29 years old in good health. Both conserved end residues are part of each CDR3.

CDR3 length: 18
V gene: TRBV7-2
J gene: TRBJ2-4
CDR3 protein: CASSLTPGATLAKNIQYF

CDR3 length: 17
V gene: TRBV18
J gene: TRBJ2-3
CDR3 protein: CASSPLRLGGGTDTQYF

CDR3 length: 14
V gene: TRBV29-1
J gene: TRBJ2-1
CDR3 protein: CSVASGSLRGEQFF

CDR3 length: 15
V gene: TRBV6-6
J gene: TRBJ1-2
CDR3 protein: CASSSRDRVNYGYTF

CDR3 length: 13
V gene: TRBV28
J gene: TRBJ2-7
CDR3 protein: CASSGDSTYEQYF

CDR3 length: 13
V gene: TRBV19
J gene: TRBJ2-1
CDR3 protein: CASKKRERNEQFF

CDR3 length: 16
V gene: TRBV7-3
J gene: TRBJ2-1
CDR3 protein: CASSHLAGIIYNEQFF

CDR3 length: 14
V gene: TRBV30
J gene: TRBJ1-5
CDR3 protein: CAWSGTGGYQPQHF

CDR3 length: 12
V gene: TRBV25-1
J gene: TRBJ1-1
CDR3 protein: CASSGPYTEAFF

CDR3 length: 12
V gene: TRBV28
J gene: TRBJ2-1
CDR3 protein: CASSFQEAEQFF

CDR3 length: 14
V gene: TRBV7-6
J gene: TRBJ1-1
CDR3 protein: CASVSDRDGTEAFF

CDR3 length: 11
V gene: TRBV7-2
J gene: TRBJ2-3
CDR3 protein: CASEERNTQYF

CDR3 length: 13
V gene: TRBV29-1
J gene: TRBJ1-3
CDR3 protein: CSATEPSGNTIYF

CDR3 length: 14
V gene: TRBV7-2
J gene: TRBJ2-5
CDR3 protein: CASSLRGSGETQYF

CDR3 length: 14
V gene: TRBV6-6
J gene: TRBJ2-2
CDR3 protein: CASSRTGFTGELFF

CDR3 length: 15
V gene: TRBV10-3
J gene: TRBJ2-4
CDR3 protein: CAISESRQGRNIQYF

CDR3 length: 16
V gene: TRBV19
J gene: TRBJ2-1
CDR3 protein: CASSIELAGGYNEQFF

CDR3 length: 10
V gene: TRBV29-1
J gene: TRBJ2-1
CDR3 protein: CSVEREGQFF

CDR3 length: 13
V gene: TRBV30
J gene: TRBJ1-5
CDR3 protein: CAWTGNSNQPQHF

CDR3 length: 15
V gene: TRBV9
J gene: TRBJ1-5
CDR3 protein: CASSGLGTPDQPQHF

CDR3 length: 13
V gene: TRBV10-3
J gene: TRBJ1-2
CDR3 protein: CAISGGQGGGYTF

CDR3 length: 15
V gene: TRBV7-2
J gene: TRBJ2-1
CDR3 protein: CASSLQTVSYNEQFF

CDR3 length: 13
V gene: TRBV23-1
J gene: TRBJ2-7
CDR3 protein: CASSQRARGEQYF

CDR3 length: 14
V gene: TRBV7-9
J gene: TRBJ1-2
CDR3 protein: CASSSLRQGYGYTF

CDR3 length: 15
V gene: TRBV14
J gene: TRBJ1-6
CDR3 protein: CASSRLDRDNSPLHF

CDR3 length: 11
V gene: TRBV20-1
J gene: TRBJ2-1
CDR3 protein: CSARDLHEQFF

CDR3 length: 17
V gene: TRBV21-1
J gene: TRBJ2-7
CDR3 protein: CASSKGSEPRRAYEQYF

CDR3 length: 13
V gene: TRBV7-6
J gene: TRBJ2-5
CDR3 protein: CASSWQRDGTQYF

CDR3 length: 15
V gene: TRBV23-1
J gene: TRBJ1-2
CDR3 protein: CASSQSREPNYGYTF

CDR3 length: 12
V gene: TRBV18
J gene: TRBJ2-1
CDR3 protein: CASSPRSNEQFF

CDR3 length: 12
V gene: TRBV6-7
J gene: TRBJ2-5
CDR3 protein: CARRLTQETQYF

CDR3 length: 14
V gene: TRBV30
J gene: TRBJ1-5
CDR3 protein: CAWDRDRDGQPQHF

CDR3 length: 14
V gene: TRBV6-5
J gene: TRBJ1-2
CDR3 protein: CASSSYTGYYGYTF

CDR3 length: 12
V gene: TRBV2
J gene: TRBJ2-5
CDR3 protein: CASRGTSWEQYF

CDR3 length: 11
V gene: TRBV11-2
J gene: TRBJ2-1
CDR3 protein: CASSLFSEQFF

CDR3 length: 16
V gene: TRBV4-3
J gene: TRBJ2-5
CDR3 protein: CASSHDTLAGQETQYF

CDR3 length: 13
V gene: TRBV7-2
J gene: TRBJ1-1
CDR3 protein: CASSFRDATEAFF